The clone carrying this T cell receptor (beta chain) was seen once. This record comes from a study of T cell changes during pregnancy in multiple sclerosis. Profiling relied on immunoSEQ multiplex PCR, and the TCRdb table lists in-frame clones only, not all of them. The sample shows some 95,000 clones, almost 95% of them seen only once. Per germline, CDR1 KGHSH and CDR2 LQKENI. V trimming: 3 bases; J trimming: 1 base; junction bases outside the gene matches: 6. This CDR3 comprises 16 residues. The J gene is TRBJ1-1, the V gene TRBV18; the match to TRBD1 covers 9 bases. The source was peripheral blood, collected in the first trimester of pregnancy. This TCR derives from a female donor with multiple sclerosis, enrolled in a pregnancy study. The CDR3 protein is CASSPLTGGTNTEAFF. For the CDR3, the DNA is TGTGCCAGCTCACCCCTGACAGGGGGGACGAACACTGAAGCTTTCTTT.